This passage covers 26 T cell receptor beta chains from one sample sequenced in a study of blood T cell repertoires in COVID-19. The repertoire was sequenced with immunoSEQ multiplex PCR; TCRdb's copy has only in-frame clones and lacks some. This sample has more than 25,000 clones, with 83% found just once. The sequencing input was peripheral blood. All receptors come from a human donor in a cohort sampled during active COVID-19.

V and J are TRBV21-1 and TRBJ2-7; the table gives TRBD1 as D, unverified against the DNA. TRBV21-1 is designated a pseudogene. The CDR3 has 15 residues. Written as DNA, the CDR3 is TGTGCCAGCAGCACTCTGGGGCTTTCCCCCTACGAGCAGTACTTC. This gives the protein CASSTLGLSPYEQYF.

Here the CDR3 DNA reads TGTGCCACCAGTGCAGGGACAGGGTGGTCAGATACGCAGTATTTT. Its translation: CATSAGTGWSDTQYF. The chain is built from TRBV24-1 and TRBJ2-3, with 9 bases lining up with TRBD1. The V and J ends lost 5 bases and 4 bases, in that order; junction bases with no gene match: 6. This CDR3 spans 15 amino acids. The germline gives CDR1 KGHDR, CDR2 SFDVKD.

V usage is TRBV27 and J usage is TRBJ2-5, with 8 bases that match TRBD2. Germline-derived CDR1 and CDR2 are MNHEY and SMNVEV (reference sequence). J was trimmed by 5 bases and V by 6 bases; bases with no gene match: 8. The CDR3 consists of 14 residues. The CDR3 loop is CASSPGTSGETQYF. The CDR3 DNA sequence: TGTGCCAGCAGCCCCGGGACTAGTGGGGAGACCCAGTACTTC.

The J gene is TRBJ1-4, the V gene TRBV7-2, with a tentative D call TRBD1 (5 bases). This CDR3 contains 15 residues. Between the trimmed V and J ends, which lost 4 bases and 3 bases, there was a span of 12 bases. CDR1 and CDR2 (germline): SGHTA, FQGNSA. The CDR3 region has the DNA TGTGCCAGCAGCTCGCAGGGTCTAGCTAATGAAAAACTGTTTTTT. Translation gives CASSSQGLANEKLFF.

CDR3 sequence: CASGLEGAVETQYF. In DNA form, the CDR3 reads TGTGCTAGTGGTTTGGAGGGGGCAGTGGAGACCCAGTACTTC. The gene calls are TRBV12-5 and TRBJ2-5; 7 bases are a match to TRBD1. Trimming removed 1 base from V and 5 bases from J; junction bases left unmatched: 4. Germline V CDR1 and CDR2: LGHNT, FRNRAP. The CDR3 length is 14 residues.

The genes are TRBV9 and TRBJ1-2; tentatively, D is TRBD1 (5 bases). V was shortened by 1 base and J by 2 bases, with 9 bases between the two germline ends. The V gene's germline CDR1 is SGDLS and CDR2 YYNGEE. The CDR3 has 14 residues. This CDR3 is CASSVMGQNYGYTF. The CDR3 bases are TGTGCCAGCAGCGTAATGGGGCAGAACTATGGCTACACCTTC. Combining the CDR3 with reference TRBV9 and TRBJ1-2 gives the whole variable domain DSGVTQTPKHLITATGQRVTLRCSPRSGDLSVYWYQQSLDQGLQFLIQYYNGEERAKGNILERFSAQQFPDLHSELNLSSLELGDSALYFCASSVMGQNYGYTFGSGTRLTVV.

By its share, this clone is medium-sized. J is TRBJ2-7 and V is TRBV7-9; tentatively, D is TRBD2 (6 bases). This CDR3 region has 13 residues. CDR1 is SEHNR and CDR2 is FQNEAQ in the germline V gene (reference sequence). V was trimmed by 5 bases and J by 3 bases, leaving 11 bases between them. This CDR3 reads CASSANSGYEQYF. The CDR3 DNA reads as TGTGCCAGCAGCGCCAATAGCGGCTACGAGCAGTACTTC.

This chain links TRBV4-3 with TRBJ2-1; the match to TRBD1 covers 9 bases. CDR3 length: 14 amino acids. Germline lookup yields CDR1 LGHNA and CDR2 YSLEER. Trimming took 4 bases from V and 8 from J; bases not matched to a gene: 6. The CDR3 nucleotides read TGCGCCAGCAGCCTAGGGACAGGGAAATATGAGCAGTTCTTC. Encoded protein: CASSLGTGKYEQFF.

This CDR3 is CASSASQGAGTIYF. DNA for the CDR3: TGTGCCAGCAGCGCGTCACAGGGGGCAGGCACCATATATTTT. J is TRBJ1-3 and V is TRBV9; the match to TRBD1 covers 9 bases. The CDR3 has 14 amino acids. Trimming removed 3 bases from V and 9 bases from J; junction bases left unmatched: 7. CDR1 is SGDLS, CDR2 YYNGEE, per germline.

The rearrangement uses TRBV24-1 and TRBJ2-3; 9 positions match TRBD2. The V gene's germline CDR1 is KGHDR and CDR2 SFDVKD. The V gene end was trimmed by 4 bases and the J gene end by 0 bases; junction bases not matched to a gene: 4. This CDR3 is 16 amino acids long. In DNA form, the CDR3 reads TGTGCCACCAGTGAGAATAGCGGGGGCAGCACAGATACGCAGTATTTT. This gives the protein CATSENSGGSTDTQYF.

This sequence joins TRBV7-3 and TRBJ2-5; 7 bases match TRBD1. The CDR3 covers 15 residues. The J segment lost 2 bases and the V segment lost 4 bases, leaving 7 bases of the junction unmatched. CDR1 and CDR2 from the germline V gene are SGHTA and FQGTGA. The CDR3 loop reads CASSSGDSSQETQYF. The DNA of the CDR3 is TGTGCCAGCAGCTCAGGGGACAGTTCTCAAGAGACCCAGTACTTC. Looking up the rest from reference TRBV7-3 and TRBJ2-5 gives the full variable domain: GAGVSQTPSNKVTEKGKYVELRCDPISGHTALYWYRQSLGQGPEFLIYFQGTGAADDSGLPNDRFFAVRPEGSVSTLKIQRTERGDSAVYLCASSSGDSSQETQYFGPGTRLLVL.

The rearrangement uses TRBV7-9 and TRBJ1-1; D remains unclear. Germline V CDR1 and CDR2: SEHNR, FQNEAQ (reference sequence). V shed 6 bases and J shed 2 bases, with 13 bases lying between them. The CDR3 has 14 amino acids. CDR3 DNA sequence: TGTGCCAGCAGAACCGCGGGGTCTAACACTGAAGCTTTCTTT. As protein: CASRTAGSNTEAFF.

This chain uses TRBV2 with TRBJ1-5, with 11 positions matching TRBD1. Germline lookup yields CDR1 SNHLY and CDR2 FYNNEI. V was pared by 6 bases and J by 7 bases, with 8 bases of the junction left unmatched. The CDR3 runs to 15 residues. For the CDR3, the DNA is TGTGCCAGCAGAGCCGGGACAGGGGGTCGGCAGCCCCAGCATTTT. Translated, it gives CASRAGTGGRQPQHF.

The chain has TRBV5-5 and TRBJ2-5, with D possibly TRBD2 on 6 matching bases. The germline V and J ends were trimmed by 1 base and 4 bases, with 14 bases remaining between them. Germline V gene data show CDR1 as SGHKS and CDR2 as YYEKEE (reference sequence). This CDR3 has 15 amino acids. The CDR3 nucleotides are TGTGCCAGCAGCTTGTTTTCGGAGGGTCGAGAGACCCAGTACTTC. It yields the protein CASSLFSEGRETQYF. Full variable domain (remainder filled in from reference TRBV5-5 and TRBJ2-5): DAGVTQSPTHLIKTRGQQVTLRCSPISGHKSVSWYQQVLGQGPQFIFQYYEKEERGRGNFPDRFSARQFPNYSSELNVNALLLGDSALYLCASSLFSEGRETQYFGPGTRLLVL.

There are a few counts of this clone. V is TRBV30 and J is TRBJ2-1; possibly TRBD1 for D (6 bases). The V and J ends lost 3 bases and 6 bases respectively, with 18 bases between them. CDR1 GTSNPN and CDR2 SVGIG come from the germline V gene (reference sequence). This CDR3 has 15 residues. As DNA, the CDR3 is TGTGCCTGGAGAAGGGGGAACTCGAGGTTCAATGAGCAGTTCTTC. It specifies CAWRRGNSRFNEQFF.

This clone was detected only a few times. The chain combines TRBV13 with TRBJ2-5, with D perhaps matching TRBD2 (6 bases). The CDR3 is 13 residues long. V was cut by 4 bases and J by 8 bases, with 14 bases left in between. Germline lookup yields CDR1 PRHDT and CDR2 FYEKMQ (reference sequence). Written as DNA, the CDR3 is TGTGCCAGCAGCTGGGACTTTCGCGGAACCCAGTACTTC. This sequence encodes CASSWDFRGTQYF.

The V call is TRBV10-2, the J call TRBJ2-1; tentatively, D is TRBD2 (6 bases). Deletions cut 4 bases from V and 4 bases from J, with 14 bases between. Germline V lookup: CDR1 WSHSY, CDR2 SAAADI. The length of the CDR3 is 15 residues. The chain's CDR3 is CASSVGGAFYNEQFF. The CDR3 DNA is TGCGCCAGCAGTGTAGGCGGGGCCTTTTACAATGAGCAGTTCTTC.

The chain links TRBV7-2 to TRBJ2-1; 9 nucleotides agree with TRBD2. The trim removed 4 bases at V and 7 bases at J, leaving 14 bases unmatched. CDR3 size: 17 residues. Germline loops: CDR1 SGHTA, CDR2 FQGNSA. CDR3: CASSSRMTSGGGNEQFF. The CDR3 DNA reads as TGTGCCAGCAGCTCGCGTATGACTAGCGGAGGGGGTAATGAGCAGTTCTTC.

The chain has TRBV11-2 and TRBJ2-7, with D maybe TRBD2 (6 bases). Germline CDR1 SGHAT, CDR2 FQNNGV. The CDR3 spans 15 residues. V lost 5 bases, J lost 2 bases, and 16 bases lay in between. The CDR3 DNA is TGTGCCAGCAGCCTGACTAGTACGACAACCTACGAGCAGTACTTC. It codes for CASSLTSTTTYEQYF. Based on the CDR3 plus reference TRBV11-2 and TRBJ2-7, the full variable domain is EAGVAQSPRYKIIEKRQSVAFWCNPISGHATLYWYQQILGQGPKLLIQFQNNGVVDDSQLPKDRFSAERLKGVDSTLKIQPAKLEDSAVYLCASSLTSTTTYEQYFGPGTRLTVT.

This clone was counted between two and nine times. V and J are TRBV27 and TRBJ2-3, with D possibly TRBD2 on 6 matching bases. The CDR3 is 16 amino acids. The V gene's germline CDR1 is MNHEY and CDR2 SMNVEV (reference sequence). Trimming left V 7 bases short and J 2 bases short, with 19 bases between. The CDR3 region has the DNA TGTGCCAGCACCTTTACCGGTAGCGGTCACACAGATACGCAGTATTTT. It encodes CASTFTGSGHTDTQYF.

CDR3 sequence: CASSISSGAYNEQFF. The CDR3 bases are TGTGCCAGTAGTATTAGTAGCGGGGCATACAATGAGCAGTTCTTC. The rearrangement links TRBV19 to TRBJ2-1; 8 bases are a match to TRBD2. CDR1 and CDR2 from the germline V gene are LNHDA and SQIVND (reference sequence). The CDR3 length is 15 residues. J gave up 4 bases and V 3 bases, and 5 bases lay outside the gene matches.

The chain couples TRBV5-6 to TRBJ2-5; 7 nucleotides match TRBD2. The V segment lost 0 bases and the J segment 5 bases; nucleotides outside the gene matches: 7. From germline, CDR1 is SGHDT and CDR2 YYEEEE. This CDR3 is built from 15 residues. The CDR3 loop is CASSLERGSAETQYF. In DNA form, the CDR3 reads TGTGCCAGCAGCTTGGAGCGGGGTTCTGCTGAGACCCAGTACTTC.

This rearrangement joins TRBV18 to TRBJ2-3; D possibly corresponds to TRBD1 (5 bases). Germline loops: CDR1 KGHSH, CDR2 LQKENI. The CDR3 spans 15 residues. Trimming removed 3 bases from V and 2 bases from J, with 12 bases in between. In DNA, the CDR3 is TGTGCCAGCTCACCGGTACAGGCCTACACAGATACGCAGTATTTT. It specifies CASSPVQAYTDTQYF.

This clone was seen once. The chain employs TRBV4-2 and TRBJ2-1; 9 nucleotides align to TRBD2. CDR3 length: 17 amino acids. Germline V lookup: CDR1 LGHNA, CDR2 YNFKEQ. The V segment lost 1 base and the J segment 5 bases; nucleotides outside the gene matches: 9. This chain's CDR3 is CASSQVGEGLADNEQFF. Written as DNA, the CDR3 is TGTGCCAGCAGCCAAGTAGGAGAGGGACTAGCTGACAATGAGCAGTTCTTC.

Concerning this clone: Relative to the germline gene, one junction end is altered; a read error may explain this. V usage is TRBV4-2 and J usage is TRBJ2-6; TRBD2 is a possible D gene (7 bases). CDR3 length: 19 residues. CDR1 and CDR2 (germline): LGHNA, YNFKEQ. DNA of the CDR3: TGTGCCAGCACCCAAACGGCGAGGGGGGGGGCCTGGGGGGCCAACGTCCTGACTTTC. Its protein product is CASTQTARGGAWGANVLTF.

In its sample, this clone was seen a few times. The gene calls are TRBV3-1 (or the pseudogene TRBV3-2) and TRBJ2-7, with a tentative D call TRBD1 (5 bases). Germline CDR1 LGHDT, CDR2 YNNKEL (reference sequence). With 1 base removed from V and 3 bases from J, the gap between germline ends came to 19 bases. The CDR3 sequence is 17 residues long. CDR3: CASSQGPRRASYYEQYF. DNA for the CDR3: TGTGCCAGCAGCCAAGGACCTCGCAGGGCCTCATACTACGAGCAGTACTTC.